Each of the 8 T cell receptor beta chains below was sequenced from the same sample in a study of blood T cells in healthy people across ages. Combining a sample-barcoded 5' primer with a J-beta primer mix, a second PCR ran for about 7 to 12 cycles. TCRdb used MiXCR to reprocess the 5' RACE reads, holding one entry per CDR3 protein. The sample has hundreds of thousands of distinct CDR3 sequences, approximately 25% seen once. These data were also filed under a second study, of T cells of mothers and their children.

The sequenced sample consisted of blood. Source of these receptors: a boy younger than 18 in good health.

This chain links TRBV27 with TRBJ2-5; D gene ambiguous. Trimming left V 5 bases short and J 5 bases short, with 15 bases between. CDR1 and CDR2 from the germline V gene are MNHEY and SMNVEV (reference sequence). CDR3 length equals 14 residues. The CDR3 loop is CASSQYGPRETQYF. In DNA form, the CDR3 reads TGTGCCAGCAGTCAATATGGACCCCGGGAGACCCAGTACTTC.

The V call is TRBV2, the J call TRBJ2-7; possible D gene TRBD1, 6 bases. The CDR3 covers 14 residues. Germline-derived CDR1 and CDR2 are SNHLY and FYNNEI. V lost 8 bases to trimming and J lost 0 bases, with 14 bases between them. The CDR3 is CASQQGLSSYEQYF. CDR3 bases: TGTGCCAGCCAACAGGGTCTGAGCTCCTACGAGCAGTACTTC.

The rearrangement links TRBV28 to TRBJ2-1, with a tentative D call TRBD1 (6 bases). Trimming stripped 5 bases from V and 9 bases from J, with 14 bases between. This CDR3 is built from 13 residues. CDR1 and CDR2 from the germline V gene are MDHEN and SYDVKM. The CDR3 nucleotides are TGTGCCAGCAGTAACTACAGGGCGGGTGAGCAGTTCTTC. It specifies CASSNYRAGEQFF.

This clonotype was detected only a few times. The CDR3 spells CASSEMGQGADYGYTF. The CDR3 coding sequence is TGTGCCAGCAGTGAAATGGGACAGGGGGCGGACTATGGCTACACCTTC. This sequence joins TRBV6-1 and TRBJ1-2, with 12 bases that match TRBD1. This CDR3 comprises 16 residues. Germline V gene lookup returns CDR1 MNHNS and CDR2 SASEGT. Germline trimming cut 2 bases from V and 3 bases from J; bases unmatched to any gene: 4.

In this sample, this clonotype turned up a few times. The chain couples TRBV5-1 to TRBJ1-5, with D unclear. The CDR3 sequence is 15 residues long. Germline CDR1 and CDR2: SGHRS and YFSETQ. With 0 bases removed from V and 0 bases from J, the gap between germline ends came to 7 bases. CDR3 bases: TGCGCCAGCAGCTTGGGGGAGGGTAGCAATCAGCCCCAGCATTTT. Translated: CASSLGEGSNQPQHF.

The chain is built from TRBV2 and TRBJ2-7; 12 positions match TRBD2. CDR3 length: 15 residues. The V gene's germline CDR1 is SNHLY and CDR2 FYNNEI. The ends lost 7 bases at V and 3 bases at J; junction bases unmatched: 7. This chain's CDR3 is CASKGLAGPVYEQYF. CDR3 nucleotide sequence: TGTGCCAGCAAAGGACTAGCGGGGCCTGTCTACGAGCAGTACTTC.

V usage is TRBV6-2 or TRBV6-3 and J usage is TRBJ1-1; D uncertain. This CDR3 is 15 amino acids long. V was clipped by 6 bases and J by 1 base, with 15 bases between them. Germline CDR1 MNHEY, CDR2 SVGEGT. The CDR3 loop is CASSRTRLGNTEAFF. CDR3 nucleotide sequence: TGTGCCAGCAGCCGAACACGGCTGGGGAACACTGAAGCTTTCTTT.

As to this clonotype: One end of the junction varies from germline; a read error may be responsible. The genes are TRBV7-7 and TRBJ2-6; 12 bases agree with TRBD2. The germline gives CDR1 SSHAT, CDR2 FNYEAQ (reference sequence). CDR3 length equals 18 residues. CDR3 nucleotide sequence: TGTGCTAGCAGCTTTCCGACTAGCGGGAGAACTGGGGCCAACGTCCTGACTTTC. Protein: CASSFPTSGRTGANVLTF.